The table lists the clone carrying this TCR beta chain with a count of one. Samples were taken at baseline and on day 1 of cycles 4 and 7. CDR3 length: 14 amino acids. V was pared by 6 bases and J by 7 bases, with 11 bases of the junction left unmatched. Germline V CDR1 and CDR2: MDHEN, SYDVKM. These data come from a study of OX40 agonist ivuxolimab in advanced cancers. Study details: An agonistic anti-OX40 (CD134) antibody, ivuxolimab, was used to treat the patients. The patients received ivuxolimab by intravenous route every 2 weeks at 0.01 to 10 mg/kg. Prior anti-PD-1, anti-PD-L1 or anti-CTLA-4 therapy did not bar entry, and approximately 43% had some.

TCRdb's table, derived via immunoSEQ multiplex PCR, lists solely in-frame clones and lacks some. The table has roughly 63,000 clones, 80% to 90% seen once. The sample in question was CD4+ or CD8+ T cells sorted from blood, obtained in a trial of the OX40 agonist ivuxolimab. The sequence was collected from an adult with an advanced solid tumor such as melanoma, head and neck, liver or kidney cancer. The chain uses TRBV28 and TRBJ2-5, with 7 bases that match TRBD1. The CDR3 loop reads CASSQQTGSLTQYF. The CDR3 coding sequence is TGTGCCAGCAGCCAGCAGACAGGGTCTTTGACCCAGTACTTC.